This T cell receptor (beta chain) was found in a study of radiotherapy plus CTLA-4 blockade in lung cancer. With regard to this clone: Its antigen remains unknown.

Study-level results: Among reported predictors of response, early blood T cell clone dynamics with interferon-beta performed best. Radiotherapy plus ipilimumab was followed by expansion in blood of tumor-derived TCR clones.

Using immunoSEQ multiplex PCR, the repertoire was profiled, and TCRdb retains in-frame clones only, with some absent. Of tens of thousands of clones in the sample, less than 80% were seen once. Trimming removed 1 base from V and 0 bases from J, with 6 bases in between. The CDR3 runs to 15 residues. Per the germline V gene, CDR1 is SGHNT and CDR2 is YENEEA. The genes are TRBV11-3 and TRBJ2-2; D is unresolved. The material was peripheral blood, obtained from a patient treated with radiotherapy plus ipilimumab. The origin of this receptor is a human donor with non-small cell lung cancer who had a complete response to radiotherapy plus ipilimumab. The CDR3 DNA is TGTGCCAGCAGCTTAGCAGAATCGAACACCGGGGAGCTGTTTTTT. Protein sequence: CASSLAESNTGELFF.